This is a list of T cell receptor beta chains from one sample in a study of PD-1 blockade in classical Hodgkin lymphoma. Produced via immunoSEQ multiplex PCR; TCRdb's table is partial and in-frame only. The sample includes around 50,000 clones, approximately 72% of them seen just once. This sample comprised peripheral blood mononuclear cells (PBMCs), obtained before the fourth cycle of nivolumab. The receptors stem from a human donor with classical Hodgkin lymphoma. The CDR3 runs from the conserved cysteine through the conserved F or W. Each record gives: J gene, V gene, CDR3 protein.

>TRBJ2-7|TRBV28
CASRKGDLGAQYF
>TRBJ2-1|TRBV6-4
CASSATTLSNEQFF
>TRBJ2-7|TRBV7-6
CASSLGGAGGYEQYF
>TRBJ2-3|TRBV7-9
CASSLSPSTDTQYF
>TRBJ2-7|TRBV19
CASRPTGGSFYEQYF
>TRBJ2-5|TRBV13
CASSFRETQYF
>TRBJ1-3|TRBV5-1
CASSPLPTGRSGNTIYF
>TRBJ2-5|TRBV2
CASSYQETQYF
>TRBJ2-2|TRBV5-4
CASSSSWAGELFF
>TRBJ2-3|TRBV14
CASSQELGGVDTQYF
>TRBJ2-1|TRBV29-1
CSVEYSSGYNEQFF
>TRBJ1-2|TRBV7-9
CASSFGPAGYTF
>TRBJ2-1|TRBV5-1
CASSPREGAAEQFF
>TRBJ2-4|TRBV28
CASSSGDLAKNIQYF
>TRBJ2-2|TRBV6-5
CASSKRPLPGELFF
>TRBJ2-1|TRBV25-1
CASSEWGEQFF
>TRBJ2-6|TRBV11-2
CASSPARPTRSGANVLTF
>TRBJ2-3|TRBV5-5
CANSLDMGTDTQYF
>TRBJ1-1|TRBV5-1
CASSRPRRTGKENTEAFF
>TRBJ2-3|TRBV5-1
CASSLGLALTDTQYF